The present TCR beta chain was sequenced within a study of shared clonotypes between healthy human individuals. Germline-derived CDR1 and CDR2 are MNHEY and SMNVEV (reference sequence). V dropped 4 bases and J dropped 9 bases, with 7 bases sitting between them. The CDR3 consists of 11 residues. Some clones are missing from TCRdb's copy, which holds only in-frame ones; the method was immunoSEQ multiplex PCR. The sample lists under 850,000 clones, almost 95% occurring once. Terminally differentiated effector memory CD45RA+ cells were excluded by CCR7 positive selection of CD45RO-negative cells. The TCR was taken from a man aged 25-40 years in good health. Material: naive CD8+ T cells sorted from blood. This chain joins TRBV27 and TRBJ2-1; no firm D call. Here the CDR3 DNA reads TGTGCCAGCAGTTCAGGCTCTGAGCAGTTCTTC. Protein sequence: CASSSGSEQFF.